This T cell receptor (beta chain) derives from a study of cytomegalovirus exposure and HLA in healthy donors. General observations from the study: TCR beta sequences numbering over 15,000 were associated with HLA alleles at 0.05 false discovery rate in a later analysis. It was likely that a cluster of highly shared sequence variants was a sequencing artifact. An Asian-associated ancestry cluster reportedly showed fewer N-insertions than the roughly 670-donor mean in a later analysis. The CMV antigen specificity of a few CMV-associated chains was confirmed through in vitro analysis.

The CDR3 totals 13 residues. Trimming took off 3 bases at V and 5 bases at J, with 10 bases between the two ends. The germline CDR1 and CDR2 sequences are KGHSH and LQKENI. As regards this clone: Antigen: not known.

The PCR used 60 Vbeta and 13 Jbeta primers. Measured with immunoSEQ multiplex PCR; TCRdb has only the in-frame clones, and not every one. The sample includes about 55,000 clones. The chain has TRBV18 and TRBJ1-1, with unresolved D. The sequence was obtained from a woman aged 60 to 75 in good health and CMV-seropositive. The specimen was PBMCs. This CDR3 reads CASSPRRGTEAFF. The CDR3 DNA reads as TGTGCCAGCTCACCCCGACGGGGAACTGAAGCTTTCTTT. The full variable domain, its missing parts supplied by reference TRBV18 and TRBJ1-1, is NAGVMQNPRHLVRRRGQEARLRCSPMKGHSHVYWYRQLPEEGLKFMVYLQKENIIDESGMPKERFSAEFPKEGPSILRIQQVVRGDSAAYFCASSPRRGTEAFFGQGTRLTVV.